This T cell receptor beta chain is drawn from a study of blood T cells in healthy people across ages. Whole-study results and caveats: Unsorted PBMCs prevented conclusive naive versus antigen-experienced comparison.

V dropped 7 bases and J dropped 11 bases, with 17 bases sitting between them. The CDR3 runs to 12 residues. This clonotype occurred a few times. As yet, its antigen is unknown. Sample-barcoded 5' priming and a J-beta primer mix drove a second PCR of roughly 6 to 12 cycles. TCRdb re-derived calls from the 5' RACE reads in MiXCR, one entry per CDR3 protein. The data hold more than 550,000 distinct CDR3 sequences, with approximately 21% observed a single time. The clonotype originates from a man in his 70s in good health. The specimen was blood. V is TRBV12-3 or TRBV12-4 and J is TRBJ1-1; the D gene is possibly TRBD1 (5 bases). The CDR3 protein is CASTKTVSFAFF. In DNA form, the CDR3 reads TGTGCCAGCACTAAGACAGTCTCTTTCGCTTTCTTT.